The 27 T cell receptor beta chains below come from one sample, sequenced in a study of blood T cells in healthy people across ages. Next came a second PCR, run for roughly 6 to 11 cycles, which used a sample-barcoded 5' primer along with a J-beta primer mix. From the 5' RACE reads, TCRdb called clonotypes with MiXCR, one entry per CDR3 protein. This table holds about 650,000 distinct CDR3 sequences, about 30% found once. Sequenced input: blood. Receptors were obtained from a woman older than 75 in good health.

The chain's CDR3 is CASSLDSGGTQYF. The CDR3, as DNA: TGTGCCAGCAGCTTAGATTCTGGAGGTACGCAGTATTTT. This chain links TRBV7-2 with TRBJ2-3, with D possibly TRBD2 on 5 matching bases. Per germline, CDR1 SGHTA and CDR2 FQGNSA. CDR3 size: 13 residues. V gave up 1 base and J gave up 8 bases, with 10 bases separating them.

This clonotype was seen only once. The CDR3: CASREPPSTDTQYF. The CDR3 DNA reads TGTGCCAGCAGGGAGCCACCGAGCACAGATACGCAGTATTTT. The chain combines TRBV12-3 or TRBV12-4 with TRBJ2-3; D is unclear. The CDR3 is 14 amino acids. Trimming took 6 bases from V and 0 from J, leaving 10 bases between them.

This clonotype was detected a few times. This may be a read error, as it is one base from a much larger clone. The chain has TRBV14 and TRBJ2-1; tentatively, D is TRBD1 or TRBD2 (6 bases each). The J call may be wrong; the DNA end is better matched by TRBJ2-7. In germline, CDR1 is SGHDN, CDR2 FVKESK. CDR3 size: 14 residues. This chain's CDR3 is CASSQGGSYNEQYF. CDR3 bases: TGTGCCAGCAGCCAGGGGGGCTCCTACAATGAGCAGTACTTC.

This clonotype was seen only once. The chain joins TRBV20-1 to TRBJ1-1; tentative D call: TRBD1 (6 bases). Germline V gives CDR1 DFQATT, CDR2 SNEGSKA (reference sequence). Trimming took off 3 bases at V and 4 bases at J, with 15 bases between the two ends. This CDR3 region has 14 residues. CDR3 DNA sequence: TGCAGTGCTAGTCCTTACAGGGTGGCCACTGAAGCTTTCTTT. Protein product: CSASPYRVATEAFF.

In this sample, this clonotype turned up once. The chain uses TRBV30 and TRBJ2-7, with D tentatively TRBD1 or TRBD2 (5 bases each). CDR3 length: 13 amino acids. In germline, CDR1 is GTSNPN, CDR2 SVGIG (reference sequence). Trimming removed 2 bases from V and 3 bases from J, with 11 bases in between. CDR3 amino acids: CAWSPRGDYEQYF. As DNA, the CDR3 is TGTGCCTGGAGTCCCCGGGGCGACTACGAGCAGTACTTC.

The table lists this clonotype with a few counts. The J gene is TRBJ2-5, the V gene TRBV7-8, with D possibly being TRBD2 (7 bases). Germline loops: CDR1 SGHVS, CDR2 FQNEAQ. The CDR3 has 14 residues. Trimming took 7 bases from V and 4 from J, leaving 16 bases between them. CDR3 sequence (DNA): TGTGCCAGCATCACTTCTAGGGGGGGAGAGACCCAGTACTTC. Its protein product is CASITSRGGETQYF.

The table lists this clonotype with many counts. The rearrangement uses TRBV14 and TRBJ2-5; D is unresolved. This CDR3 is built from 14 residues. Germline V CDR1 and CDR2: SGHDN, FVKESK. Trimming removed 1 base from V and 7 bases from J, with 13 bases in between. CDR3 in DNA: TGTGCCAGCAGCCAAGTCTCAGGCCTAGGGACCCAGTACTTC. Its protein product is CASSQVSGLGTQYF.

V and J are TRBV4-2 and TRBJ2-7; 7 bases agree with TRBD1. In germline, CDR1 is LGHNA, CDR2 YNFKEQ. The CDR3 has 16 residues. Trimming took 1 base from V and 1 from J; bases not matched to a gene: 7. CDR3 nucleotide sequence: TGTGCCAGCAGCCAAGGGGTGACAGGGCGATCCTACGAGCAGTACTTC. Translated: CASSQGVTGRSYEQYF.

As for this clonotype: A much larger clone differs by one base, so this may be a read error. The chain combines TRBV7-2 with TRBJ2-3; D is ambiguous. This CDR3 comprises 16 residues. In germline, CDR1 is SGHTA, CDR2 FQGNSA. The CDR3 DNA sequence: TGTGCCAGCAACTTAGAGGACCCCCGATTCACAGATACGCAGTATTTT. The encoded protein is CASNLEDPRFTDTQYF.

The rearrangement joins TRBV7-2 to TRBJ1-6, with 7 bases identical to TRBD1. The CDR3 contains 15 residues. CDR1 is SGHTA and CDR2 is FQGNSA in the germline V gene. The ends lost 5 bases at V and 9 bases at J; junction bases unmatched: 10. The CDR3 region is CASSQTTGISSPLHF. Here the CDR3 DNA reads TGTGCCAGCAGCCAAACGACAGGGATAAGTTCACCCCTCCACTTT.

This clonotype has a count of ten or more. The chain employs TRBV20-1 and TRBJ1-1; a possible D gene is TRBD1 (6 bases). The V end lost 3 bases, the J end lost 3 bases, and 23 bases lay between the germline ends. The CDR3 is 17 amino acids. CDR1 is DFQATT and CDR2 is SNEGSKA in the germline V gene (reference sequence). The CDR3 nucleotides read TGCAGTGCTAGGGGCGTGGGGGGGCCCAACTGGTACACTGAAGCTTTCTTT. Protein: CSARGVGGPNWYTEAFF.

This clonotype was detected a few times. Given a much more abundant clone one base away, this may be a read error. This chain joins TRBV20-1 and TRBJ1-5; D is undetermined. Germline V lookup: CDR1 DFQATT, CDR2 SNEGSKA (reference sequence). The CDR3 covers 12 residues. The CDR3 is CSARTGNQPRHF. The CDR3 DNA reads as TGCAGTGCTAGGACTGGAAATCAGCCCCGGCATTTT.

As to this clonotype: This may come from a read error, since a much larger clone is one base off. The chain links TRBV28 to TRBJ2-3, with TRBD2 matching over 9 bases. After removal of 6 bases from V and 2 bases from J, the junction contained 12 bases not matched to a gene. There are 17 residues in the CDR3. Germline V gene sequence: CDR1 MDHEN, CDR2 SYDVKM. CDR3 loop: CASSLGPAGGNTDTQYF. Written as DNA, the CDR3 is TGTGCCAGCAGCCTAGGGCCAGCGGGGGGCAACACAGATACGCAGTATTTT.

The chain links TRBV29-1 to TRBJ2-1, with 13 positions matching TRBD2. Germline values: CDR1 SQVTM, CDR2 ANQGSEA. This CDR3 is 16 amino acids long. V lost 7 bases to trimming and J lost 8 bases; unmatched junction nucleotides: 14. The CDR3 DNA follows: TGCAGCGCCCCACCCGTGGGACTAGCGGGGTTCGATGAGCAGTTCTTC. Translation gives CSAPPVGLAGFDEQFF.

This chain uses TRBV5-1 with TRBJ2-1; possibly TRBD1 for D (6 bases). This CDR3 spans 15 amino acids. From germline, CDR1 is SGHRS and CDR2 YFSETQ. Trimming shortened V by 0 bases and J by 9 bases, and 16 bases separated the two germline ends. The CDR3 here is CASSLGGQLRCEQFF. In nucleotides, the CDR3 is TGCGCCAGCAGCTTGGGGGGACAACTCCGCTGTGAGCAGTTCTTC. Filled out from reference TRBV5-1 and TRBJ2-1, the complete variable domain reads KAGVTQTPRYLIKTRGQQVTLSCSPISGHRSVSWYQQTPGQGLQFLFEYFSETQRNKGNFPGRFSGRQFSNSRSEMNVSTLELGDSALYLCASSLGGQLRCEQFFGPGTRLTVL.

This clonotype has a count of ten or more. J is TRBJ2-7 and V is TRBV10-3; D is undetermined. The CDR3 consists of 14 residues. The germline V gene has CDR1 ENHRY and CDR2 SYGVKD. The V gene lost 4 bases and the J gene lost 1 base, with 11 bases spanning the gap. The CDR3 DNA follows: TGTGCCATCAGTGCCCCGGAGTCTTCCTACGAGCAGTACTTC. Translated, it gives CAISAPESSYEQYF.

In its sample, this clonotype was seen a few times. The chain employs TRBV24-1 and TRBJ1-2; TRBD1 agrees at 10 bases. The CDR3 sequence is 14 residues long. CDR1 KGHDR and CDR2 SFDVKD come from the germline V gene. V lost 9 bases and J lost 4; bases outside the gene matches: 7. The CDR3 spells CATASRDRGYGYTF. The CDR3 DNA sequence: TGTGCCACCGCTTCCCGGGACAGGGGCTATGGCTACACCTTC.

V is TRBV5-5 and J is TRBJ2-2, with 8 nucleotides matching TRBD1. With 5 bases clipped from V and 2 bases from J, the junction kept 8 bases outside the gene matches. This CDR3 contains 16 residues. The V gene's germline CDR1 is SGHKS and CDR2 YYEKEE (reference sequence). CDR3: CASSMTGVPNTGELFF. CDR3 DNA sequence: TGTGCCAGCAGTATGACAGGGGTACCCAACACCGGGGAGCTGTTTTTT. The variable domain in full, completed from reference TRBV5-5 and TRBJ2-2, reads DAGVTQSPTHLIKTRGQQVTLRCSPISGHKSVSWYQQVLGQGPQFIFQYYEKEERGRGNFPDRFSARQFPNYSSELNVNALLLGDSALYLCASSMTGVPNTGELFFGEGSRLTVL.

This chain uses TRBV7-9 with TRBJ2-1; TRBD2 matches at 9 bases. The CDR3 has 17 residues. V lost 2 bases, J lost 7 bases, and 12 bases stayed unmatched. CDR1 and CDR2 from the germline V gene are SEHNR and FQNEAQ (reference sequence). CDR3 residues: CASSLFARAGGGNEQFF. CDR3 sequence (DNA): TGTGCCAGCAGCTTATTCGCCCGAGCGGGGGGAGGGAATGAGCAGTTCTTC.

Comment on this clonotype: Mismatch with germline at one junction end may stem from a read error. This sequence joins TRBV18 and TRBJ2-2, with 8 positions matching TRBD1. The CDR3 contains 15 residues. The germline CDR1 and CDR2 sequences are KGHSH and LQKENI. DNA for the CDR3: TGTGCCAGCTCACCTAGACAGGGGAACACCGGGGAGCCGTTTTTT. Translated, it gives CASSPRQGNTGEPFF.

J is TRBJ2-5 and V is TRBV28, with D perhaps being TRBD1 or TRBD2 (5 bases each). V lost 1 base to trimming and J lost 2 bases, with 11 bases between them. The CDR3 spans 15 residues. Germline assignment: CDR1 MDHEN and CDR2 SYDVKM. The CDR3 loop is CASSLSGTLQETQYF. The CDR3 region has the DNA TGTGCCAGCAGTTTATCCGGGACCTTGCAAGAGACCCAGTACTTC.

The V gene is TRBV29-1, the J gene TRBJ2-3; TRBD1 agrees at 12 bases. The CDR3 has 16 amino acids. J was trimmed by 1 base and V by 6 bases; bases with no gene match: 8. The V gene's germline CDR1 is SQVTM and CDR2 ANQGSEA. The CDR3: CSVRGGQGAGTDTQYF. The CDR3, as DNA: TGCAGCGTCCGGGGGGGACAGGGGGCCGGCACAGATACGCAGTATTTT.

This clonotype appeared a few times. The rearrangement uses TRBV18 and TRBJ2-5; no definite D call. The DNA end is a closer match to TRBJ2-7, so the J assignment may be wrong. The CDR3 has 13 residues. The germline gives CDR1 KGHSH, CDR2 LQKENI. For the CDR3, the DNA is TGTGCCAGCCCTCAGAACAGAGAGGACGAGCAGTACTTC. It codes for CASPQNREDEQYF.

This clonotype was detected a few times. A much larger clone sits a single nucleotide away, making a read error possible. The chain recombines TRBV7-8 with TRBJ2-5; D call uncertain. The germline V gene has CDR1 SGHVS and CDR2 FQNEAQ. There are 13 residues in the CDR3. The DNA of the CDR3 is TGTGCCAGCAGCTTAGTGGTCCAGGAGCAAGTGTCCTTC. This encodes CASSLVVQEQVSF.

This clonotype was seen repeatedly, ten times or more. The chain links TRBV20-1 to TRBJ2-5, with 7 bases aligning to TRBD1. This CDR3 has 14 amino acids. Germline CDR1 is DFQATT and CDR2 is SNEGSKA (reference sequence). V dropped 5 bases and J dropped 2; count of bases not matched to a gene: 8. The CDR3, as DNA: TGCAGTGCTGTGACAGGGAAACCTCAAGAGACCCAGTACTTC. Encoded protein: CSAVTGKPQETQYF.

This clonotype was seen a handful of times. In DNA, the CDR3 is TGTGCCAGTAGTATCACCAAGGGAAAGTACACTGAAGCTTTCTTT. It encodes CASSITKGKYTEAFF. J is TRBJ1-1 and V is TRBV19, with D unresolved. Trimming stripped 3 bases from V and 3 bases from J, with 14 bases between. The CDR3 is 15 amino acids. The germline gives CDR1 LNHDA, CDR2 SQIVND (reference sequence).

About this clonotype itself: Given a much more abundant clone one base away, this may be a read error. This chain connects TRBV6-6 to TRBJ1-5; D might be TRBD1 (6 bases). Germline CDR1 is MNHNY and CDR2 is SVGAGI (reference sequence). The CDR3 is 13 amino acids. The V end lost 8 bases, the J end lost 6 bases, and 14 bases lay between the germline ends. CDR3 loop: CASGGARGQPQHF. CDR3 bases: TGTGCCAGCGGGGGGGCCAGGGGTCAGCCCCAGCATTTT.